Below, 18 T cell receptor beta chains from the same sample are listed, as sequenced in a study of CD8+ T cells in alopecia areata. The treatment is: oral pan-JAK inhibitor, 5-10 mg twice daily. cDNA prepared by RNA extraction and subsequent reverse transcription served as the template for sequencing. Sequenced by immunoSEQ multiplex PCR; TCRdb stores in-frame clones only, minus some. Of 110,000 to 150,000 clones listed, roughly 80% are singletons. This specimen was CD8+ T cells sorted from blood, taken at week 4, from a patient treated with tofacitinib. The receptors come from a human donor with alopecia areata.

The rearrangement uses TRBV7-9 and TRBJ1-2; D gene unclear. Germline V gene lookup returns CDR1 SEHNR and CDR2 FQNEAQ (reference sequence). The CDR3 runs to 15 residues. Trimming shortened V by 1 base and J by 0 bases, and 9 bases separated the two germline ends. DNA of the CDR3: TGTGCCAGCAGCTTAGTGGGGTTTCCTAACTATGGCTACACCTTC. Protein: CASSLVGFPNYGYTF.

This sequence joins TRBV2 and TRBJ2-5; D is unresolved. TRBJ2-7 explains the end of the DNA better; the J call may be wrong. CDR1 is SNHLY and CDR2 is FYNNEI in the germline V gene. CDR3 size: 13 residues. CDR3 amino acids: CASTGDTSYEQYF. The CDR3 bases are TGTGCCAGCACGGGCGACACTTCCTACGAGCAGTACTTC.

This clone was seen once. The CDR3 region is CASSVAGTGGEYEQYF. CDR3 nucleotides: TGTGCCAGCAGCGTAGCTGGGACAGGAGGCGAATACGAGCAGTACTTC. The chain is built from TRBV9 and TRBJ2-7; 8 positions match TRBD1. This CDR3 has 16 residues. After removal of 0 bases from V and 4 bases from J, the junction contained 9 bases not matched to a gene. Germline V gene sequence: CDR1 SGDLS, CDR2 YYNGEE.

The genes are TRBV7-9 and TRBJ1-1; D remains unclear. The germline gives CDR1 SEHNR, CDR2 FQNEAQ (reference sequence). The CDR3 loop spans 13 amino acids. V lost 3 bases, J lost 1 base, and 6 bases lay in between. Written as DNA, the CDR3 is TGTGCCAGCAGCTTCTCCGGGAACACTGAAGCTTTCTTT. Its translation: CASSFSGNTEAFF.

This CDR3 is CAISGGESSYEQYF. The CDR3 DNA sequence: TGTGCCATCAGTGGGGGGGAGTCCTCCTACGAGCAGTACTTC. The chain recombines TRBV10-3 with TRBJ2-7; possibly TRBD2 for D (6 bases). Per germline, CDR1 ENHRY and CDR2 SYGVKD. The CDR3 runs to 14 residues. The germline V and J ends were trimmed by 4 bases and 0 bases, with 10 bases remaining between them.

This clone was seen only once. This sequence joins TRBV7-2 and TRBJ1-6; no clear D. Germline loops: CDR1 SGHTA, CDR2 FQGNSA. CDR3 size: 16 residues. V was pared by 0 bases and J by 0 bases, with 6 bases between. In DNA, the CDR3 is TGTGCCAGCAGCTTAGCAGAGAGCTCCTATAATTCACCCCTCCACTTT. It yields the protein CASSLAESSYNSPLHF.

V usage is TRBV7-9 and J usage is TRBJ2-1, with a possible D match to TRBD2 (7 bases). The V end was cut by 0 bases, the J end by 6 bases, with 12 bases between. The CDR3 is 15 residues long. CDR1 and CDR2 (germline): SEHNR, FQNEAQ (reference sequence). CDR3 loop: CASSLAGGPSNEQFF. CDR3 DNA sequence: TGTGCCAGCAGCTTAGCGGGGGGGCCGAGCAATGAGCAGTTCTTC. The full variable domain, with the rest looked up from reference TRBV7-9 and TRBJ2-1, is DTGVSQNPRHKITKRGQNVTFRCDPISEHNRLYWYRQTLGQGPEFLTYFQNEAQLEKSRLLSDRFSAERPKGSFSTLEIQRTEQGDSAMYLCASSLAGGPSNEQFFGPGTRLTVL.

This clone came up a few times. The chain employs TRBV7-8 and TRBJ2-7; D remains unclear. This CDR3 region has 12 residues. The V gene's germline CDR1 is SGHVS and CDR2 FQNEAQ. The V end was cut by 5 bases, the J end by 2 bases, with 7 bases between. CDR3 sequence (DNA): TGTGCCAGCAGCCTGCTCACCTACGAGCAGTACTTC. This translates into CASSLLTYEQYF. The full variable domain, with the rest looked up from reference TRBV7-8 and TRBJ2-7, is GAGVSQSPRYKVAKRGQDVALRCDPISGHVSLFWYQQALGQGPEFLTYFQNEAQLDKSGLPSDRFFAERPEGSVSTLKIQRTQQEDSAVYLCASSLLTYEQYFGPGTRLTVT.

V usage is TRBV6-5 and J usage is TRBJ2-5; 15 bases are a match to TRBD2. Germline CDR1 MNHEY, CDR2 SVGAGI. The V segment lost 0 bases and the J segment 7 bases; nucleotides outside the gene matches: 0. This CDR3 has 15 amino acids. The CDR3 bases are TGTGCCAGCAGTTACTCGGGACTAGCGGGGGGGACCCAGTACTTC. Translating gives CASSYSGLAGGTQYF.

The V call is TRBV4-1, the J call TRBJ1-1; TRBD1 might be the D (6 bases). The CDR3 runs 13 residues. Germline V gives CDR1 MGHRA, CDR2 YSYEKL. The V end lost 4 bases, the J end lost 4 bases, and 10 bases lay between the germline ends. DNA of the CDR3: TGCGCCAGCAGCCGGGGGGGCGGCACTGAAGCTTTCTTT. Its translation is CASSRGGGTEAFF.

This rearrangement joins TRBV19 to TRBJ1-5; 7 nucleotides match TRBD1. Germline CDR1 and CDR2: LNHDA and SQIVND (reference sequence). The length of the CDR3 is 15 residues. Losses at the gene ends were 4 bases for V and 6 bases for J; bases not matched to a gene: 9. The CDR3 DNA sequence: TGTGCCAGTAGTAGCACAGGGGAAGGGTTTCAGCCCCAGCATTTT. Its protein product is CASSSTGEGFQPQHF.

This CDR3 reads CASSRDSLYEQYF. The DNA for the CDR3 is TGTGCCAGCAGCAGGGACAGCCTCTACGAGCAGTACTTC. The chain employs TRBV7-9 and TRBJ2-7; 7 bases match TRBD1. The CDR3 runs to 13 residues. CDR1 and CDR2 from the germline V gene are SEHNR and FQNEAQ (reference sequence). Trimming cost V 5 bases and J 3 bases; bases outside gene matches: 4.

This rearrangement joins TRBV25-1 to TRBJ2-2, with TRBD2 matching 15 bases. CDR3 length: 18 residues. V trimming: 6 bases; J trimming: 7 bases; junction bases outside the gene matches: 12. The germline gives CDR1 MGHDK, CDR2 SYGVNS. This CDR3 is CASSYPGLAGGIHGELFF. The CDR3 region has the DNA TGTGCCAGCAGCTACCCGGGACTAGCGGGAGGAATTCACGGGGAGCTGTTTTTT.

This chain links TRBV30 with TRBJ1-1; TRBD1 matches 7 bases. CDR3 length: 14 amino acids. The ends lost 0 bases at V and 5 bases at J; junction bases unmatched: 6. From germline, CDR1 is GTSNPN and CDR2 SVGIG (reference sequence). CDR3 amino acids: CAWSVVSRGTEAFF. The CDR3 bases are TGTGCCTGGAGTGTAGTGAGCAGGGGGACTGAAGCTTTCTTT.

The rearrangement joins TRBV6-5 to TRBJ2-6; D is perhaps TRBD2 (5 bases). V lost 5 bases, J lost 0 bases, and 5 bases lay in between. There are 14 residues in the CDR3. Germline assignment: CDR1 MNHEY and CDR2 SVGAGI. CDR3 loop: CASSRGSGANVLTF. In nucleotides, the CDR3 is TGTGCCAGCAGTCGGGGCTCTGGGGCCAACGTCCTGACTTTC.

CDR3 bases: TGCGCCAGCAGCCTTGAATCCGGGGGCCCCTACGAGCAGTACTTC. Protein product: CASSLESGGPYEQYF. V usage is TRBV4-1 and J usage is TRBJ2-7, with D possibly being TRBD1 or TRBD2 (6 bases each). V was clipped by 4 bases and J by 2 bases, with 15 bases between them. The V gene's germline CDR1 is MGHRA and CDR2 YSYEKL. This CDR3 region has 15 residues.

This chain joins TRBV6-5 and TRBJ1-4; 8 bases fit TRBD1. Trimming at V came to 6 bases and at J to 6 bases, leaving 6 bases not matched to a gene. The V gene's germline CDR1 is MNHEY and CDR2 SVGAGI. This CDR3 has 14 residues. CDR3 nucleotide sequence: TGTGCCAGCAGCCGAGGGACAGGAGATGAAAAACTGTTTTTT. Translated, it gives CASSRGTGDEKLFF.

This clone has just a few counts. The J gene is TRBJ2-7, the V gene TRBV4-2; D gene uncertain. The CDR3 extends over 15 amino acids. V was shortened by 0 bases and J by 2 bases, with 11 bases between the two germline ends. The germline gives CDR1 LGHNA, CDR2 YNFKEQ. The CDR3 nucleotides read TGTGCCAGCAGCCAAGATTTTGGGGATGCCTACGAGCAGTACTTC. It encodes CASSQDFGDAYEQYF.